This TCR beta chain was sequenced in a study of blood T cell repertoires in COVID-19. Study as a whole: Both acute and convalescent COVID-19 samples were obtained from the United States, Italy and Spain. The cDNA or gDNA used as material had been derived from T cells, B-cell-depleted T cells, or PBMCs.

Per germline, CDR1 MNHEY and CDR2 SMNVEV (reference sequence). Trimming took 5 bases from V and 4 from J; bases not matched to a gene: 6. The CDR3 runs 16 residues. In the authors' methods: Estimated nucleated cell counts came from reference gene primer amplification. The data were produced by immunoSEQ multiplex PCR, yet TCRdb's version contains in-frame clones alone and is incomplete. The V and J calls and clone size were taken over from that table, and D and trimming were inferred from the DNA. In the table there are under 250,000 clones, roughly 80% of which are singletons. Sequences were obtained from peripheral blood. This sequence was found in a woman in her 30s who had recovered from COVID-19. V and J are TRBV27 and TRBJ2-3; 13 nucleotides align to TRBD2. The CDR3 bases are TGTGCCAGCAGTCCTCAGACTAGCGGGAGGTCAGATACGCAGTATTTT. It translates to CASSPQTSGRSDTQYF.